This entry lists 17 T cell receptor beta chains sequenced from one sample in a study of post-analysis software for immune sequencing data. Study-level findings and limits: Higher frequency in patients than in controls was seen for roughly 5 TRBV segments, with TRBV5-6, TRBV5-1 and TRBV20-1 among them.

Included in the TCR beta cDNA libraries were unique molecular identifiers. Each CDR3 protein gets one entry after TCRdb re-called the PCR reads with MiXCR. The top ten clones hold approximately 11% of a sample with almost 700,000 distinct CDR3 sequences, around 64% of them seen once. These receptors lack a known antigen. Sequenced sample: blood. The receptors shown here come from a girl aged 2 to 9 with multiple sclerosis.

This clonotype was seen a few times. The chain links TRBV10-3 to TRBJ2-5; D is uncertain. This CDR3 has 14 residues. The V and J ends lost 0 bases and 0 bases respectively, with 5 bases between them. Germline values: CDR1 ENHRY, CDR2 SYGVKD. CDR3 loop: CAISESNYQETQYF. CDR3 nucleotide sequence: TGTGCCATCAGTGAGTCGAATTACCAAGAGACCCAGTACTTC.

The gene calls are TRBV15 and TRBJ2-5, with D possibly TRBD1 on 6 matching bases. The J call may be in error: the DNA end matches TRBJ2-7 better. The CDR3 is 17 amino acids. The V gene's germline CDR1 is LNHNV and CDR2 YYDKDF (reference sequence). CDR3 residues: CATSSEVRVRGRSEQYF. The CDR3 bases are TGTGCCACCAGCAGTGAGGTCCGTGTGAGGGGGAGAAGCGAGCAGTACTTC.

There are a few counts of this clonotype. The chain carries TRBV29-1 and TRBJ2-7; 16 nucleotides match TRBD2. V was clipped by 3 bases and J by 2 bases; unmatched bases: 1. This CDR3 contains 15 residues. Germline assignment: CDR1 SQVTM and CDR2 ANQGSEA. CDR3 DNA: TGCAGCGTTGAGGGGACTAGCGGGAGGGCCTACGAGCAGTACTTC. This gives the protein CSVEGTSGRAYEQYF.

This chain uses TRBV4-2 with TRBJ1-3; TRBD1 aligns across 7 bases. Germline V gene lookup returns CDR1 LGHNA and CDR2 YNFKEQ. The CDR3 runs to 14 residues. V was pared by 2 bases and J by 11 bases, with 9 bases of the junction left unmatched. The CDR3 region has the DNA TGTGCCAGCAGCCAACTTACAGGGGATTCGGCCATATATTTT. Translation gives CASSQLTGDSAIYF.

Worth noting for this clonotype: Without the conserved terminal phenylalanine or tryptophan, this CDR3 likely stems from a read error. V gene TRBV4-1 combines with J gene TRBJ1-2; the D gene is possibly TRBD1 (6 bases). This CDR3 spans 14 amino acids. Germline assignment: CDR1 MGHRA and CDR2 YSYEKL. The V gene lost 0 bases and the J gene lost 5 bases, with 10 bases spanning the gap. The CDR3 coding sequence is TGCGCCAGCAGCCAAGATGAGGGGGGGTATGGCTACACCTGC. It codes for CASSQDEGGYGYTC.

This clonotype has just a few counts. V and J are TRBV4-2 and TRBJ2-4; weak D call: TRBD2 (6 bases). CDR1 LGHNA and CDR2 YNFKEQ come from the germline V gene. CDR3 length: 18 residues. V was trimmed by 4 bases and J by 3 bases, leaving 22 bases between them. The CDR3 DNA follows: TGTGCCAGCAGCCGTGAACGGGAGCTACGATTGGGCAAAAACATTCAGTACTTC. As protein: CASSRERELRLGKNIQYF.

This clonotype occurred a few times. V gene TRBV5-5 combines with J gene TRBJ2-3, with 8 bases fitting TRBD1. The V gene's germline CDR1 is SGHKS and CDR2 YYEKEE (reference sequence). J lost 0 bases, V lost 2 bases, and 17 bases had no gene match. The CDR3 extends over 20 amino acids. In nucleotides, the CDR3 is TGTGCCAGCAGCTTAACAGGGGGGCACACCCCAATCTCTAGCACAGATACGCAGTATTTT. Translating it yields CASSLTGGHTPISSTDTQYF.

The chain recombines TRBV20-1 with TRBJ1-1; D call uncertain. Germline V CDR1 and CDR2: DFQATT, SNEGSKA (reference sequence). Trimming removed 4 bases from V and 9 bases from J, with 18 bases in between. This CDR3 comprises 13 residues. The CDR3 nucleotides read TGCAGTGCTAAGCAAGACCTCTTGAGGCAAGCTTTCTTT. It translates to CSAKQDLLRQAFF.

Remarks on this clonotype: The conserved phenylalanine or tryptophan is not found at the CDR3 terminus, so this likely reflects a read error. This sequence joins TRBV20-1 and TRBJ2-3; D unclear. Germline CDR1 DFQATT, CDR2 SNEGSKA (reference sequence). With 4 bases removed from V and 1 base from J, the gap between germline ends came to 12 bases. The CDR3 has 14 amino acids. This CDR3 is CSATRGGRTDTQYL. CDR3 coding DNA: TGCAGTGCTACAAGAGGTGGGCGCACAGATACGCAGTATTTG.

This clonotype was picked up one time. The V gene is TRBV11-2, the J gene TRBJ1-2; D remains ambiguous. Trimming stripped 2 bases from V and 5 bases from J, with 12 bases between. This CDR3 region has 14 residues. Germline values: CDR1 SGHAT, CDR2 FQNNGV. DNA for the CDR3: TGTGCCAGCAGCTTAAATCCGGTGGGATATGGCTACACCTTC. Protein sequence: CASSLNPVGYGYTF.

The chain carries TRBV20-1 and TRBJ2-3; TRBD2 matches 7 bases. The trim removed 0 bases at V and 6 bases at J, leaving 9 bases unmatched. CDR3 length: 15 residues. The germline V gene encodes CDR1 DFQATT and CDR2 SNEGSKA (reference sequence). This CDR3 reads CSAREATSWGDTQYF. The CDR3 bases are TGCAGTGCTAGAGAGGCGACTAGCTGGGGGGATACGCAGTATTTT.

V gene TRBV29-1 combines with J gene TRBJ1-2, with TRBD1 as a possible D gene (6 bases). The CDR3 totals 17 residues. With 3 bases removed from V and 0 bases from J, the gap between germline ends came to 20 bases. From germline, CDR1 is SQVTM and CDR2 ANQGSEA. For the CDR3, the DNA is TGCAGCGTTGAGGGGGCAGGGGCGACCTTGCCTAACTATGGCTACACCTTC. Its translation: CSVEGAGATLPNYGYTF.

The CDR3 region is CSARPSGLAGNEQFF. The CDR3 DNA reads TGCAGTGCTAGACCATCGGGACTAGCGGGAAATGAGCAGTTCTTC. The V call is TRBV20-1, the J call TRBJ2-1; 13 bases fit TRBD2. This CDR3 is built from 15 residues. Trimming at V came to 2 bases and at J to 7 bases, leaving 5 bases not matched to a gene. In germline, CDR1 is DFQATT, CDR2 SNEGSKA (reference sequence).

The rearrangement uses TRBV7-2 and TRBJ2-3, with D unclear. V shed 1 base and J shed 5 bases, with 4 bases lying between them. The CDR3 sequence is 12 residues long. CDR1 and CDR2 (germline): SGHTA, FQGNSA. The CDR3, as DNA: TGTGCCAGCAGCTTAGATGTAGATACGCAGTATTTT. Residues: CASSLDVDTQYF.

The rearrangement uses TRBV5-1 and TRBJ2-1; D is unresolved. V was shortened by 4 bases and J by 0 bases, with 11 bases between the two germline ends. Germline lookup yields CDR1 SGHRS and CDR2 YFSETQ. The CDR3 is 15 amino acids. The CDR3 region has the DNA TGCGCCAGCAGCCTAAGGACGGACTCCTACAATGAGCAGTTCTTC. Its protein product is CASSLRTDSYNEQFF.

Note on this clonotype: An end of the junction does not agree with germline; a read error may underlie this. The J gene is TRBJ2-1, the V gene TRBV12-3 or TRBV12-4, with D unresolved. This CDR3 has 14 residues. CDR3 region: CASSLQPSHNEQFF. CDR3 bases: TGTGCCAGCAGTTTGCAACCCTCCCACAATGAGCAGTTCTTC.

The chain has TRBV5-4 and TRBJ2-5; D is uncertain. The CDR3 has 13 amino acids. Per germline, CDR1 SGHNT and CDR2 YYREEE (reference sequence). Trimming pared 5 bases from V and 3 bases from J, leaving 11 bases between. The CDR3 loop reads CASRRAGKETQYF. The CDR3 region has the DNA TGTGCCAGCAGACGGGCTGGGAAAGAGACCCAGTACTTC.